This entry is about one T cell receptor beta chain. Original methodology: Scientists estimated how many nucleated cells there were by amplifying reference gene primers. This table comes from immunoSEQ multiplex PCR, and its TCRdb copy is limited to in-frame clones, with some not included. Clone size and V and J calls were adopted from that table, with D and trimming inferred from the DNA. The table has 95,000 to 100,000 clones, about 85% seen once. This record belongs to a study of blood T cell repertoires in COVID-19. Overall study: Some COVID-19 samples were acute and others convalescent; all came from the United States, Italy and Spain. The cDNA or gDNA used as material had been derived from T cells, B-cell-depleted T cells, or PBMCs.

This clonotype originated in a woman aged 70-85 years with active or convalescent COVID-19. The sample comprised peripheral blood.

CDR3 amino acids: CASSRGTSGVDEQFF. CDR3 nucleotides: TGTGCCAGTAGCCGCGGGACTAGCGGGGTGGATGAGCAGTTCTTC. The chain links TRBV19 to TRBJ2-1, with 13 bases fitting TRBD2. The V gene end was trimmed by 6 bases and the J gene end by 8 bases; junction bases not matched to a gene: 7. This CDR3 contains 15 residues. The V gene's germline CDR1 is LNHDA and CDR2 SQIVND (reference sequence). Full variable domain (outside the CDR3, taken from reference TRBV19 and TRBJ2-1): DGGITQSPKYLFRKEGQNVTLSCEQNLNHDAMYWYRQDPGQGLRLIYYSQIVNDFQKGDIAEGYSVSREKKESFPLTVTSAQKNPTAFYLCASSRGTSGVDEQFFGPGTRLTVL.